These T cell receptor beta chains were read from a single sample in a study of beta chain features in type 1 diabetes. Profiling relied on immunoSEQ multiplex PCR, and the TCRdb table lists in-frame clones only, not all of them. The sample contains 95,000 to 150,000 clones, over 15% of which appear only once. The sequencing input was central memory CD4+ T cells from blood. The receptors originated from a young man with type 1 diabetes. Each CDR3 is given with its conserved first and last residue. The order of the fields is J gene, V gene, clone size, D gene, CDR3 DNA, CDR3 protein. D genes are given only for firm matches. Clone size is not always given. Where it is, it says once, few, many or a class for expanded clones.

TRBJ1-5	TRBV2	.	.	TGTGCCAGCACTACGGACAGTACCGCGCCCCAGCATTTT	CASTTDSTAPQHF
TRBJ2-3	TRBV7-8	.	.	TGTGCCAGCAGCTTACCGCGAAGCGGCGGGCGCACAGATACGCAGTATTTT	CASSLPRSGGRTDTQYF
TRBJ2-3	TRBV5-1	few	TRBD2	TGCGCCAGCAGCTTTAGCGGGGCGGGGGATACGCAGTATTTT	CASSFSGAGDTQYF
TRBJ2-7	TRBV9	few	.	TGTGCCAGCAGCGTAGGTCAGCGTTCCTACGAGCAGTACTTC	CASSVGQRSYEQYF
TRBJ2-1	TRBV5-1	few	.	TGCGCCAGCAGCTTGAACTCCGGCTCCTACAATGAGCAGTTCTTC	CASSLNSGSYNEQFF
TRBJ2-2	TRBV6-1	few	.	TGTGCCAGCAGTCAGGGACGGGGGTACACCGGGGAGCTGTTTTTT	CASSQGRGYTGELFF
TRBJ1-2	TRBV9	few	TRBD1	TGTGCCAGCAGCCCAGGACAGGGGAGTGGCTATGGCTACACCTTC	CASSPGQGSGYGYTF
TRBJ2-7	TRBV28	.	TRBD1	TGTGCCAGCAGCCGGACAGGGCGGGCGACCTACGAGCAGTACTTC	CASSRTGRATYEQYF
TRBJ2-3	TRBV2	.	.	TGTGCCAGCAGTGGACAGGGAGGGACAGATACGCAGTATTTT	CASSGQGGTDTQYF
TRBJ2-1	TRBV9	.	TRBD1	TGTGCCAGCAGCGCGACAGGGAATACGAACAATGAGCAGTTCTTC	CASSATGNTNNEQFF
TRBJ2-2	TRBV7-2	.	TRBD2	TGTGCCAGCGGAGCGGGGACCTACACCGGGGAGCTGTTTTTT	CASGAGTYTGELFF
TRBJ2-6	TRBV6-8	many	TRBD1	TGTGCCAGCAGCAGGACAGGAAAGGCTGGGGCCAACGTCCTGACTTTC	CASSRTGKAGANVLTF
TRBJ2-7	TRBV30	few	.	TGTGCCTGGGGTGAGGGAAACGAGCAGTACTTC	CAWGEGNEQYF
TRBJ2-5	TRBV9	few	TRBD2	TGTGCCAGCAGCCCGGGACTAGCGGGGGGCGGGCAAGAGACCCAGTACTTC	CASSPGLAGGGQETQYF
TRBJ2-1	TRBV14	few	.	TGTGCCAGCAGCCTGAGGTCAGGGTTCAATGAGCAGTTCTTC	CASSLRSGFNEQFF
TRBJ2-3	TRBV19	.	.	TGTGCCAGTAGTGGGCAGGTCCCAGATACGCAGTATTTT	CASSGQVPDTQYF
TRBJ1-4	TRBV7-9	few	.	TGTGCCAGCAGTACCTCAGGGGCGGGTGAAAAACTGTTTTTT	CASSTSGAGEKLFF
TRBJ2-7	TRBV7-9	.	.	TGTGCCAGCAGCTTAGCGCTAGGAGACCTACCCTACGAGCAGTACTTC	CASSLALGDLPYEQYF
TRBJ1-5	TRBV15	.	.	TGTGCCACCAGCTTTACGACAGGAGGAAATCAGCCCCAGCATTTT	CATSFTTGGNQPQHF
TRBJ2-7	TRBV21-1	few	.	TGTGCCAGCAGCAAAGCCACAGGGCCCTCCTACGAGCAGTACTTC	CASSKATGPSYEQYF
TRBJ2-7	TRBV19	.	.	TGTGCCAGTAGTATCCCCTCCTCGCGGAGCGAGCAGTACTTC	CASSIPSSRSEQYF
TRBJ2-3	TRBV5-4	once	.	TGTGCCAGCAGCTTGCGGGGAGCAGATACGCAGTATTTT	CASSLRGADTQYF
TRBJ1-2	TRBV4-3	.	TRBD1	TGCGCCAGCAGCCGGGACAGGGTTTACACCTTC	CASSRDRVYTF
TRBJ2-3	TRBV5-1	.	TRBD2	TGCGCCAGCAGCTTGGTAGCGGGGTTAGATACGCAGTATTTT	CASSLVAGLDTQYF
TRBJ2-1	TRBV7-2	few	.	TGTGCCAGCACCCTTAGCTACAATGAGCAGTTCTTC	CASTLSYNEQFF
TRBJ2-7	TRBV7-2	.	.	TGTGCCAGCAGCTTAGCAAGCGGGTGGAGCTCCTACGAGCAGTACTTC	CASSLASGWSSYEQYF
TRBJ2-3	TRBV7-2	few	.	TGTGCCAGCAGCTTAGGAGGGGGGGGAGATACGCAGTATTTT	CASSLGGGGDTQYF
TRBJ2-5	TRBV9	.	.	TGTGCCAGCAGCGTAGGAGGGATAGGGGAGACCCAGTACTTC	CASSVGGIGETQYF
TRBJ2-1	TRBV13	.	TRBD2	TGTGCCAGCAGCTTTACTAGCGGGGTTTACAATGAGCAGTTCTTC	CASSFTSGVYNEQFF
TRBJ2-1	TRBV9	few	TRBD2	TGTGCCAGCAGCGCGGGACTAGCGGGGGGTCTTGGTGAGCAGTTCTTC	CASSAGLAGGLGEQFF
TRBJ2-3	TRBV29-1	few	TRBD1	TGCAGCGGTGGACAGGCGGATACGCAGTATTTT	CSGGQADTQYF
TRBJ1-6	TRBV6-1	few	TRBD1	TGTGCCAGCAGCCAAGGACAGGGAACCTCACCCCTCCACTTT	CASSQGQGTSPLHF
TRBJ2-7	TRBV7-2	.	TRBD1	TGTGCCAGCAGCTCCGCGGGGACAGGGGACCACGAGCAGTACTTC	CASSSAGTGDHEQYF
TRBJ1-5	TRBV7-9	few	TRBD1	TGTGCCAGCAGCTCGGCAGACAGGGAAAATCAGCCCCAGCATTTT	CASSSADRENQPQHF
TRBJ2-5	TRBV7-7	few	.	TGTGCTAGCAGCCCAGGGGGGGTAGAGACCCAGTACTTC	CASSPGGVETQYF
TRBJ2-5	TRBV7-2	few	TRBD1	TGTGCCAGCACCATGGACAGGCAAGAGACCCAGTACTTC	CASTMDRQETQYF
TRBJ2-3	TRBV5-1	.	.	TGCGCCAGCAGCTTGGCTCGTGGGGGCCGAGAGACAGATACGCAGTATTTT	CASSLARGGRETDTQYF
TRBJ1-1	TRBV18	few	TRBD1	TGTGCCAGCTCACGGGGACAGGAGAACACTGAAGCTTTCTTT	CASSRGQENTEAFF
TRBJ2-2	TRBV27	few	.	TGTGCCAGCAGGGGAAGGAACACCGGGGAGCTGTTTTTT	CASRGRNTGELFF
TRBJ2-1	TRBV29-1	.	TRBD2	TGCAGCGGTGGAAGCGGGGGGGCCTACAATGAGCAGTTCTTC	CSGGSGGAYNEQFF
TRBJ2-1	TRBV7-2	few	TRBD2	TGTGCCAGCAGCATGGGACTAGCGGGAAACAATGAGCAGTTCTTC	CASSMGLAGNNEQFF
TRBJ2-1	TRBV5-1	few	TRBD2	TGCGCCAGCAGCTCGGGACTAGCGGGGAATGAGCAGTTCTTC	CASSSGLAGNEQFF
TRBJ1-4	TRBV30	.	TRBD1	TGTGCCTGGACCAATGGACAGGGGAATGAAAAACTGTTTTTT	CAWTNGQGNEKLFF
TRBJ1-2	TRBV7-2	few	.	TGTGCCAGCAGCTCGCACAGGGAATTTGACGATGGCTACACCTTC	CASSSHREFDDGYTF
TRBJ2-1	TRBV9	few	.	TGTGCCAGCAGTAATACAGGGTTTGCCGATGAGCAGTTCTTC	CASSNTGFADEQFF
TRBJ2-7	TRBV4-2	few	.	TGTGCCAGCAGCCAAGGGCGGGATGGAGGCGAGCAGTACTTC	CASSQGRDGGEQYF
TRBJ1-1	TRBV14	many	TRBD1	TGTGCCAGCAGCCAGCAGGGGGGGTTGACTGAAGCTTTCTTT	CASSQQGGLTEAFF
TRBJ2-1	TRBV7-2	.	TRBD1	TGTGCCAGCAGCCCTGACAGGGGTTCGTACAATGAGCAGTTCTTC	CASSPDRGSYNEQFF
TRBJ2-7	TRBV14	few	.	TGTGCCAGCAGCCAAACTGTCTACGAGCAGTACTTC	CASSQTVYEQYF
TRBJ1-2	TRBV9	many	.	TGTGCCAGCAGCCGGACGGACTTGGGCTACACCTTC	CASSRTDLGYTF
TRBJ2-1	TRBV11-3	few	.	TGTGCCAGCAGCTTAGATGGGGGTCTGGATGAGCAGTTCTTC	CASSLDGGLDEQFF
TRBJ2-7	TRBV27	.	.	TGTGCCAGCAGTCCACGACGGAGGCACTACGAGCAGTACTTC	CASSPRRRHYEQYF
TRBJ2-7	TRBV9	few	.	TGTGCCAGCAGCGTAGACGGGCAACTCCACTCCTACGAGCAGTACTTC	CASSVDGQLHSYEQYF
TRBJ2-2	TRBV11-1	.	.	TGTGCCGCGGGACACAAGGCGAACACCGGGGAGCTGTTTTTT	CAAGHKANTGELFF